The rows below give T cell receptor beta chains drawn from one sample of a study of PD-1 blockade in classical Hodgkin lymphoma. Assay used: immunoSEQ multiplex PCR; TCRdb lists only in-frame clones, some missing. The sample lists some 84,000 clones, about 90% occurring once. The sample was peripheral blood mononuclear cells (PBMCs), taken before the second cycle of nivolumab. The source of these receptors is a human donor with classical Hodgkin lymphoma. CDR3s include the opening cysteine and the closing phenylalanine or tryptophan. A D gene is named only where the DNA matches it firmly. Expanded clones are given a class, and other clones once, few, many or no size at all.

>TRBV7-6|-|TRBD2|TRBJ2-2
CASTSGGSTGELFF
TGTGCCAGCACTAGCGGGGGTAGCACCGGGGAGCTGTTTTTT
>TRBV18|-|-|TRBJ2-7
CASSPLDSYEQYF
TGTGCCAGCTCACCACTAGACAGCTACGAGCAGTACTTC
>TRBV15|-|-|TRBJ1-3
CATGGSRQGNTIYF
TGTGCCACCGGGGGCAGCAGACAAGGAAACACCATATATTTT
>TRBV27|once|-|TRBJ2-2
CASSLPSGSNSGRELFF
TGTGCCAGCAGTCTCCCGAGCGGATCGAATAGTGGCCGGGAGCTGTTTTTT
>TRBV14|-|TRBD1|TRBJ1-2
CASSPTLGQPSTNYGYTF
TGTGCCAGCAGCCCAACTTTGGGACAGCCGAGTACTAACTATGGCTACACCTTC
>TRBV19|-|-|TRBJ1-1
CASSPLRTEAFF
TGTGCCAGTAGTCCCCTGCGGACTGAAGCTTTCTTT
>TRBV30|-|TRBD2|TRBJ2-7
CAWRKEGLAGAYEQYF
TGTGCCTGGAGGAAAGAGGGACTAGCGGGAGCCTACGAGCAGTACTTC
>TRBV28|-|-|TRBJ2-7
CASSLFYEQYF
TGTGCCAGCAGTTTATTTTACGAGCAGTACTTC
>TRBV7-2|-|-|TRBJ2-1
CASSWTQGEQFF
TGTGCCAGCAGCTGGACCCAGGGGGAGCAGTTCTTC
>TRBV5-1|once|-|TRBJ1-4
CASSTTNRDNEKLFF
TGCGCCAGCAGCACCACGAACAGGGATAATGAAAAACTGTTTTTT
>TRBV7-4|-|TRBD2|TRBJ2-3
CASSLATSGKNTDTQYF
TGTGCCAGCAGCTTAGCGACTAGCGGGAAAAACACAGATACGCAGTATTTT
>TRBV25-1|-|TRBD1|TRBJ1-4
CASSFRDRGEKLFF
TGTGCCAGCAGTTTCCGGGACAGGGGTGAAAAACTGTTTTTT
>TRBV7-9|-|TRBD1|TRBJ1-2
CASSQRDRGPNYGYTF
TGTGCCAGCAGCCAAAGGGACAGGGGCCCTAACTATGGCTACACCTTC
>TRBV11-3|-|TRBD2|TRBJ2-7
CASSPRGSGRSYEQYF
TGTGCCAGCAGCCCCCGAGGGAGCGGGAGGTCCTACGAGCAGTACTTC
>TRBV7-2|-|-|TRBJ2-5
CASTQPKETQYF
TGTGCCAGCACGCAACCGAAAGAGACCCAGTACTTC
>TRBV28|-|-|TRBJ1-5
CASSLPRFGTDNQPQHF
TGTGCCAGCAGTTTACCGCGCTTCGGGACCGATAATCAGCCCCAGCATTTT
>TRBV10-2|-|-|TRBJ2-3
CASSEIGGTDTQYF
TGCGCCAGCAGTGAGATCGGCGGAACAGATACGCAGTATTTT
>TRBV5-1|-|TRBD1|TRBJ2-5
CASSLLQTGVETQYF
TGCGCCAGCAGCTTGCTCCAAACAGGGGTAGAGACCCAGTACTTC
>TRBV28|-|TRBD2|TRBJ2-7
CASSLSTSGRGEQYF
TGTGCCAGCAGTTTATCGACTAGCGGGAGAGGTGAGCAGTACTTC
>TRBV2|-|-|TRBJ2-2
CASEGYTGELFF
TGTGCCAGCGAGGGTTACACCGGGGAGCTGTTTTTT
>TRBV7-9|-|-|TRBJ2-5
CASSLAGDAQYF
TGTGCCAGCAGCTTAGCCGGGGACGCCCAGTACTTC
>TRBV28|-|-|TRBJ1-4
CAASTWGATNEKLFF
TGTGCCGCGAGTACTTGGGGTGCAACTAATGAAAAACTGTTTTTT
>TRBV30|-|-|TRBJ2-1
CAWSRKQPYNEQFF
TGTGCCTGGAGTAGGAAACAGCCATACAATGAGCAGTTCTTC
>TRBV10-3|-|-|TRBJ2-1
CAIRESYNEQFF
TGTGCCATACGGGAGAGCTACAATGAGCAGTTCTTC
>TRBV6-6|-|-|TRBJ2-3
CASSSQADTTYTQYF
TGTGCCAGCAGTTCTCAAGCGGATACCACATATACGCAGTATTTT
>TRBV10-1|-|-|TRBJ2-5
CASSLSVGETQYF
TGCGCCAGCAGTTTGAGTGTGGGGGAGACCCAGTACTTC
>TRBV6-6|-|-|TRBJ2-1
CASNYRVEGNEQFF
TGTGCCAGCAACTACAGGGTAGAGGGCAATGAGCAGTTCTTC
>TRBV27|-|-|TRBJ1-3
CASSPRGPSSGNTIYF
TGTGCCAGCAGTCCGCGGGGGCCTAGCTCTGGAAACACCATATATTTT
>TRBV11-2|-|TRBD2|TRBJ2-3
CASSSYRLAEDTDTQYF
TGTGCCAGCAGCTCCTATCGACTAGCGGAAGACACAGATACGCAGTATTTT
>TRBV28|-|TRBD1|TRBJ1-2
CASRPTSGGAYGYTF
TGTGCCAGCAGGCCCACCTCAGGGGGCGCCTATGGCTACACCTTC
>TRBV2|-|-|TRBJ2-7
CASSEGRYEQYF
TGTGCCAGCAGTGAAGGTCGATACGAGCAGTACTTC
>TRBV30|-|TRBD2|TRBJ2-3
CAWTSGFTDTQYF
TGTGCCTGGACTAGCGGATTCACAGATACGCAGTATTTT
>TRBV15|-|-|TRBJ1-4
CATSRLLEPVYNEKLFF
TGTGCCACCAGCAGGCTATTAGAACCCGTATATAATGAAAAACTGTTTTTT
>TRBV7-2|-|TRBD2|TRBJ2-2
CASRQLAGGPGELFF
TGTGCCAGCAGACAACTAGCGGGAGGGCCCGGGGAGCTGTTTTTT
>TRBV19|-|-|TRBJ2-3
CASRAMRGSTDTQYF
TGTGCCAGTAGGGCCATGAGGGGGAGCACAGATACGCAGTATTTT